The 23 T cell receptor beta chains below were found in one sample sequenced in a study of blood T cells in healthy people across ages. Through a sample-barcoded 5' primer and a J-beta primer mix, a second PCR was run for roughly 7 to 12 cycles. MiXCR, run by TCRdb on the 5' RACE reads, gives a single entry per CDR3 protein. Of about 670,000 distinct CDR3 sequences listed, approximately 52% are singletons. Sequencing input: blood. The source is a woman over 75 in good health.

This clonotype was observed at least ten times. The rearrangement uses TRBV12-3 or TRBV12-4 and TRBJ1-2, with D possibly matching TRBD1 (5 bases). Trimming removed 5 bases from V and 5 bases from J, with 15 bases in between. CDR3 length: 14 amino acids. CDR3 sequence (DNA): TGTGCCAGCAGTCCTGACAGATACCTATATGGCTACACCTTC. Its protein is CASSPDRYLYGYTF.

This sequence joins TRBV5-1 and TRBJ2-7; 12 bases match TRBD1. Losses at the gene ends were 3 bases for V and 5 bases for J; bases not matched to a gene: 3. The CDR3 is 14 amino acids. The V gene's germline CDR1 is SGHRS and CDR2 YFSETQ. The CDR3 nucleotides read TGCGCCAGCAGCTCGGGACAGGGGGCCCACGAGCAGTACTTC. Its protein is CASSSGQGAHEQYF.

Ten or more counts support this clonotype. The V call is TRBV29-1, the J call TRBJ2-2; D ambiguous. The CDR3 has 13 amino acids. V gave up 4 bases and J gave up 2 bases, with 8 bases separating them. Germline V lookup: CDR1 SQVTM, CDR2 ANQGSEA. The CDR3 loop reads CSVAPFNTGELFF. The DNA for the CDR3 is TGCAGCGTTGCCCCCTTCAACACCGGGGAGCTGTTTTTT.

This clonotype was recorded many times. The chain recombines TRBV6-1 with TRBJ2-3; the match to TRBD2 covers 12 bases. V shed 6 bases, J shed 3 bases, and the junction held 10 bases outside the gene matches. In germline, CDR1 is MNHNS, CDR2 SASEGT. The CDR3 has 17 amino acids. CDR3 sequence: CASRNHLAGGPTDTQYF. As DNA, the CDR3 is TGTGCCAGCAGGAATCACCTAGCGGGGGGGCCAACAGATACGCAGTATTTT.

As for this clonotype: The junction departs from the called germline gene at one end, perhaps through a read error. The CDR3: CGARQGPTEAFF. The CDR3 region has the DNA TGCGGTGCGAGACAGGGACCCACTGAAGCTTTCTTT. The rearrangement joins TRBV20-1 to TRBJ1-1; 7 nucleotides agree with TRBD1. The V gene's germline CDR1 is DFQATT and CDR2 SNEGSKA (reference sequence). The CDR3 runs to 12 residues.

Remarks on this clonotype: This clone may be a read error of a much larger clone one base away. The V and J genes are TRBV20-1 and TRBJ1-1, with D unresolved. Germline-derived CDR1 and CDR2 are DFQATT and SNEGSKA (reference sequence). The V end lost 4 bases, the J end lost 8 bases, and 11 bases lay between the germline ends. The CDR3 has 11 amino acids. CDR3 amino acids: CSAIAPREAFF. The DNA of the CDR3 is TGCAGTGCTATAGCCCCCAGGGAAGCTTTCTTT.

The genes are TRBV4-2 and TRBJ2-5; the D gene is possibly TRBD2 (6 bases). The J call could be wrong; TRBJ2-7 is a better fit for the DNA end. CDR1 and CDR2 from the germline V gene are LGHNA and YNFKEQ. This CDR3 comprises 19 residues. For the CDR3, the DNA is TGTGCCAGCAGCCAAGTCCTTCAACCCCTGCGGGGACGGGTGAACGAGCAGTACTTC. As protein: CASSQVLQPLRGRVNEQYF.

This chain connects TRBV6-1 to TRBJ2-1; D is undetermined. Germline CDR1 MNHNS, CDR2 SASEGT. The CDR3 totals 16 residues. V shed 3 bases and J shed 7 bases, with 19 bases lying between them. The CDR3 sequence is CASSDVFILGLNEQFF. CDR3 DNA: TGTGCCAGCAGTGATGTATTTATATTAGGGTTGAATGAGCAGTTCTTC.

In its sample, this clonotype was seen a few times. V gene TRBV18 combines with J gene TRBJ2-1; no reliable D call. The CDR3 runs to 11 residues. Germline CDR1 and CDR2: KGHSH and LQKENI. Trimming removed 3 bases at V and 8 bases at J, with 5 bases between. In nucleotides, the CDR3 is TGTGCCAGCTCACCCCTTGATGAGCAGTTCTTC. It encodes CASSPLDEQFF.

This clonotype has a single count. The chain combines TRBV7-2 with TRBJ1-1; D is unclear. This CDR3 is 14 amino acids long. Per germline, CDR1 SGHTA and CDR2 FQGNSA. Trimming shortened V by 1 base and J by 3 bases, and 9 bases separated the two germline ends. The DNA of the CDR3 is TGTGCCAGCAGCTTAGGTGTCAGAGACACTGAAGCTTTCTTT. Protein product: CASSLGVRDTEAFF. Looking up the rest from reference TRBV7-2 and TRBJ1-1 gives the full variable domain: GAGVSQSPSNKVTEKGKDVELRCDPISGHTALYWYRQSLGQGLEFLIYFQGNSAPDKSGLPSDRFSAERTGGSVSTLTIQRTQQEDSAVYLCASSLGVRDTEAFFGQGTRLTVV.

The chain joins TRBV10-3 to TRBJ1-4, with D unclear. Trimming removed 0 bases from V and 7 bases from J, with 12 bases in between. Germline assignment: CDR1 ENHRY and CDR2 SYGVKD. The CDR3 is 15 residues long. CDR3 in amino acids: CAISESGDAGEKLFF. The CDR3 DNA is TGTGCCATCAGTGAGTCTGGGGATGCTGGTGAAAAACTGTTTTTT.

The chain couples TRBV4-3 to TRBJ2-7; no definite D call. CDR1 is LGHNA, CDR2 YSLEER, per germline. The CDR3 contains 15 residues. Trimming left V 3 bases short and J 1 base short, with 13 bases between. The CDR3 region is CASSQSTGRSYEQYF. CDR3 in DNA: TGCGCCAGCAGCCAGTCAACCGGTCGGTCCTACGAGCAGTACTTC.

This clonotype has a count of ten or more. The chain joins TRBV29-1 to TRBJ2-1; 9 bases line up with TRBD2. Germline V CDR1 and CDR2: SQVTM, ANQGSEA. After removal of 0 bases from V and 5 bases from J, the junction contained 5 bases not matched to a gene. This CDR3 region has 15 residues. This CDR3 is CSVEDWVAGDNEQFF. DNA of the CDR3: TGCAGCGTTGAAGATTGGGTAGCGGGAGACAATGAGCAGTTCTTC.

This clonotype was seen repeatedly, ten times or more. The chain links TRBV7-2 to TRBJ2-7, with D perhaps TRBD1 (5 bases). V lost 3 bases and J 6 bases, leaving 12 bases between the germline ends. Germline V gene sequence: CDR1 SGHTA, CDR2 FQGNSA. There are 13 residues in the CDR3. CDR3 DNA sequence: TGTGCCAGCAGCTTCCCAGGGCACTCCGAGCAGTACTTC. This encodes CASSFPGHSEQYF.

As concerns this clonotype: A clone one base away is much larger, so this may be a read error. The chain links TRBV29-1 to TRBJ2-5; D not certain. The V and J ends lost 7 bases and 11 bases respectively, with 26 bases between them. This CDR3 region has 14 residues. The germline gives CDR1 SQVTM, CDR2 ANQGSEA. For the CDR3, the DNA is TGCAGCGCCATGGCCGGACCGAGAGGCACTGAGCAGTACTTC. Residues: CSAMAGPRGTEQYF.

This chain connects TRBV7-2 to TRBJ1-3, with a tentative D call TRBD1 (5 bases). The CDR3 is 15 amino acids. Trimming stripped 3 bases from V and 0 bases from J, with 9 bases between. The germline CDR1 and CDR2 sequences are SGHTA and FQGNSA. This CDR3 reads CASSFGADSGNTIYF. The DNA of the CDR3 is TGTGCCAGCAGCTTCGGGGCCGACTCTGGAAACACCATATATTTT.

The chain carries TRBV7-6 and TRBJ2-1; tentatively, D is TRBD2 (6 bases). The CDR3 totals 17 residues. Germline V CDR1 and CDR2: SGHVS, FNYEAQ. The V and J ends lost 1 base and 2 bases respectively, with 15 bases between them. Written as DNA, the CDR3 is TGTGCCAGCAGCTTAGGTTTAGGTAGCGGCCCCTACAATGAGCAGTTCTTC. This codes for CASSLGLGSGPYNEQFF.

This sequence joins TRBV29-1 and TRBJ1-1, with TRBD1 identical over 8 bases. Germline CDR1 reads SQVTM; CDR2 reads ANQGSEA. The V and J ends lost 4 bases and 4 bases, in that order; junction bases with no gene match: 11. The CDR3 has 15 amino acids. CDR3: CSVADRGLRGTEAFF. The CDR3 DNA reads TGCAGCGTTGCTGACAGGGGCCTACGGGGCACTGAAGCTTTCTTT.

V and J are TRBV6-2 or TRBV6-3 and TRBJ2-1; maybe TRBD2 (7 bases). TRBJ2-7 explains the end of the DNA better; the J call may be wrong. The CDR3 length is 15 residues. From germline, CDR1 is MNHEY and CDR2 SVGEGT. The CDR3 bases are TGTGCCAGCAAGCGGAACGGGGGGCAGGACAATGAGCAGTACTTC. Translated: CASKRNGGQDNEQYF.

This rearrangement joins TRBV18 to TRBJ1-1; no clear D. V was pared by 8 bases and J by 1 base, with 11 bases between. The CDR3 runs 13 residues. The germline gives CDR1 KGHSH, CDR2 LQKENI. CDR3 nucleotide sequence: TGTGCCAGCCTCCAGAGTGGGAACACTGAAGCTTTCTTT. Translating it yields CASLQSGNTEAFF.

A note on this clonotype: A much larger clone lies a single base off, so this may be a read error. CDR3 loop: CAGRRGGGFTDTQYF. The CDR3 nucleotides are TGCGCCGGCCGCCGGGGTGGGGGCTTCACAGATACGCAGTATTTT. This rearrangement joins TRBV5-1 to TRBJ2-3, with D tentatively TRBD1 (6 bases). CDR1 SGHRS and CDR2 YFSETQ come from the germline V gene. The CDR3 totals 15 residues. Deletions cut 10 bases from V and 2 bases from J, with 20 bases between.

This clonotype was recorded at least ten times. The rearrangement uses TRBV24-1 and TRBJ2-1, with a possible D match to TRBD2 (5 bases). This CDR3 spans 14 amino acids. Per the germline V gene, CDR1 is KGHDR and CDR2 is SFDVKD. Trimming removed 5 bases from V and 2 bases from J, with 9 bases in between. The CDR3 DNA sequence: TGTGCCACCAGTGGTCGGGGTCCCTACAATGAGCAGTTCTTC. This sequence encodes CATSGRGPYNEQFF.

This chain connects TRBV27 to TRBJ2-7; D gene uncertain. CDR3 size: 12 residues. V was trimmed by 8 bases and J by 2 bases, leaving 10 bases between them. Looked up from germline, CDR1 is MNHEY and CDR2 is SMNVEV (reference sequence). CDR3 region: CASWDGAYEQYF. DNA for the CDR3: TGTGCCAGCTGGGATGGAGCCTACGAGCAGTACTTC.